A selection of T cell receptor beta chains follows, all from one sample in a study of cytotoxic CD8 clonotypes in ibrutinib-treated CLL. Here immunoSEQ multiplex PCR was the method, and the copy in TCRdb shows in-frame clones only, minus some. The table has about 120,000 clones, about 58% seen once. Here the sequenced sample was PBMCs, taken after 24 months of ibrutinib treatment. Receptor source: a human donor with chronic lymphocytic leukemia. Each CDR3 is given with its conserved first and last residue. The D gene is left open where the match is weak. The size entry is marked missing in some rows and otherwise reads once, few, many or a size class.

cdr3_nt	cdr3_aa	j_call	clone_size	d_call	v_call
TGTGCCAGTAGTATAAACAGCGGGGGGCCCTACGAGCAGTACTTC	CASSINSGGPYEQYF	TRBJ2-7	NA	TRBD2	TRBV19
TGCGCCAGCGGGGCGGGGGGGCAAGAGACCCAGTACTTC	CASGAGGQETQYF	TRBJ2-5	NA	TRBD2	TRBV5-1
TGTGCCTGGAGTGTATCAGGTCAGCCCCAGCATTTT	CAWSVSGQPQHF	TRBJ1-5	NA	NA	TRBV30
TGCAGCGTTCCACAGGGGGATAACTATGGCTACACCTTC	CSVPQGDNYGYTF	TRBJ1-2	NA	TRBD1	TRBV29-1
TGTGCCAGCAGTGCCAGGGGCAACACCGGGGAGCTGTTTTTT	CASSARGNTGELFF	TRBJ2-2	NA	NA	TRBV9
TGTGCCAGCAGCTCGTATCGGGACAGTAAAGAGACCCAGTACTTC	CASSSYRDSKETQYF	TRBJ2-5	NA	TRBD1	TRBV7-9
TGTGCCAGCAGCCGAGGACCGGTCGCGGAGACCCAGTACTTC	CASSRGPVAETQYF	TRBJ2-5	NA	NA	TRBV7-3
TGCAGCGCCGGCAGCTCGATCAACTATGGCTACACCTTC	CSAGSSINYGYTF	TRBJ1-2	NA	NA	TRBV29-1
TGTGCCAGCACCTTCGGAGGGGATACGCAGTATTTT	CASTFGGDTQYF	TRBJ2-3	NA	NA	TRBV6-1
TGCGCCAGCAGCCCGGCCCCAGGAGTAGCGGGGGAGTCCGGGGCCAACGTCCTGACTTTC	CASSPAPGVAGESGANVLTF	TRBJ2-6	NA	TRBD2	TRBV5-1
TGTGCCAGCAGTTCACAGGGGGGCCGCGGCTACACCTTC	CASSSQGGRGYTF	TRBJ1-2	NA	TRBD1	TRBV5-6
TGTGCCAGCAGCTTAGATCTTCAGGGGTTGGACGGGGAGCTGTTTTTT	CASSLDLQGLDGELFF	TRBJ2-2	NA	NA	TRBV7-3
TGTGCCAGCAGTCCGGAAGTCCTCTTCACCTACGAGCAGTACTTC	CASSPEVLFTYEQYF	TRBJ2-7	NA	NA	TRBV7-8
TGCAGCGTTGAAGACCAGGAGGATACTGAGCAGTACTTC	CSVEDQEDTEQYF	TRBJ2-7	few	NA	TRBV29-1